This TCR beta chain was captured by sequencing in a study of cytomegalovirus exposure and HLA in healthy donors (TCRdb year 2017). Regarding the study in general: In an earlier analysis of 587 of the donors, 250 to 300 Gb of sequence data and 100 million or so unique TCR beta sequences from 150 million to 200 million T cells were reported. Four or five DR-DQ haplotypes were treated as single units for association and clustering because of strong linkage in the cohort. The later analysis used no new phenotypic data to find candidate immune exposures, relying instead on TCR beta sequences and their occurrence across donors. In an earlier analysis of roughly 600 of the donors, high-throughput TCR beta sequencing was used to judge whether each TCR beta V gene segment behaved as functional or pseudogenic. HLA typing covered class I and class II loci at four-digit resolution. To predict cytomegalovirus infection status, the study combined high-throughput TCR immunosequencing, statistical association of individual TCRs with disease status, and machine learning. A later genetic analysis used genome-wide SNP genotypes for about 60% of the roughly 670 donors, treating that subset as a discovery cohort. Across some 400 genotyped donors of the cohort, an average of 235,054 unique TCR beta nucleotide sequences per donor were sequenced, and about a sixth of those sequences were non-productive. Approximately 300 gigabases of sequencing data and around 85 million unique TCR sequences made up an early release that covered around 640 HLA-typed donors. Along with the roughly 700-subject first cohort, a separate validation cohort of over a hundred different subjects was used. Donor age, sex, ethnicity and CMV serostatus were collected together with the repertoire data. All discovery cohort repertoires had been generated on a single sequencing platform. Of the 300 to 450 genotyped donors, 81% were placed in the genetic ancestry cluster associated with self-reported Caucasian donors. The study profiled the T cell repertoires of some 610 subjects by immunosequencing and related them to cytomegalovirus serostatus. The study was designed to test whether signatures of past pathogen exposure could be identified by cataloging public T cell receptors. The number of typed donors differed by locus: about 620-640 for A, B, C, DRB1 and DQB1; 522 for DQA1; some 590 for DPA1; and some 430 for DPB1. In a later analysis, previously published TCR beta repertoires from roughly 710 donors were re-analyzed and high-resolution HLA genotyping was added so that TCR occurrence patterns could be studied.

Overall study outcomes, separate from this receptor: The 87-base-pair reads could not distinguish some IMGT-functional V segments, including TRBV6-2 and TRBV6-3, so those segments were excluded. A few of the identified cytomegalovirus-associated TCR beta chains were confirmed in vitro to be specific for cytomegalovirus antigens. CMV serostatus was the only immune exposure information available for the cohort. An earlier analysis of approximately 500 of the donors showed that most TCR beta V segments appeared in productive rearrangements either about 87% or about 30% of the time, which broadly matched IMGT annotations. In a later analysis, HLA-associated TCR beta chains were found to be more clonally expanded and to have lower generation probabilities than equally common non-associated chains. In this cohort, only TCR beta chains were sequenced, and detectable features were limited by the absence of alpha or paired-chain data. The study listed 170 or so TCR beta chains as associated with cytomegalovirus. Most TCR sequences were seen in very few donors, while some public TCRs were found in many individuals. Strong co-occurrence of HLA alleles, especially DR and DQ, made assigning TCR associations to individual alleles difficult. V-gene and J-gene trimming of TCR beta chains was associated with a missense DCLRE1C variant in a later genetic analysis, and the association was replicated in an independent cohort. In a later genetic analysis, fewer N-insertions in productive TCRs were reported among donors in an Asian-associated ancestry cluster than the 666-donor mean. In a later analysis, several top co-occurrence clusters were reported to appear linked to parvovirus B19, influenza, CMV and Epstein-Barr virus. A group of highly shared sequence variants was considered likely to be a technical artifact of the sequencing pipeline. A further reported finding was that TCR beta sequences accurately predicted the HLA-A and HLA-B alleles for most subjects in the first cohort. The classifier was reported to diagnose cytomegalovirus status with high specificity and sensitivity in both the original cohort and the validation cohort. In a later analysis, some 18,000 TCR beta sequences were associated with specific HLA alleles at a false discovery rate of 0.05. According to a later analysis, most CMV-associated TCR beta chains appeared to be HLA-restricted, and the HLA associations seemed to be driven largely by CMV exposure. The authors suggested that the approach could potentially be generalized to other disease states and immunological phenotypes. Sequencing depth was assumed to be roughly uniform across donors in the presence/absence analyses, though that assumption may not hold. Correlated functional status among segregating V segments might reflect linkage disequilibrium, but an unknown experimental factor could not be ruled out. In a later analysis, TCR association rates were found to vary across HLA loci, with the most associated TCRs seen for DRB1 alleles and the fewest for HLA-C alleles. Because HLA typing was unavailable for some donors at each locus, only the typed subset was used in association tests. The earlier analysis of about 600 of the donors excluded about 16 rarely observed V segments, including chromosome 9 orphons, because counts were too low.

Counted from cysteine to phenylalanine, this CDR3 has 12 amino acids. Only CDR3 DNA is held: 36 bases, read in frame from base 1. Reading the germline V gene gives CDR1 SQVTM and CDR2 ANQGSEA. The cohort was made up of about 670 healthy bone marrow donors. At the time of sampling, every cohort member was nominally healthy, though immune exposures that went unrecorded were likely present. The donor tested CMV seronegative and was one of the 352 seronegative cohort members. Each donor provided a peripheral blood sample, and peripheral blood mononuclear cells were used for TCR beta sequencing. The Qiagen DNeasy Blood Extraction Kit was used to extract genomic DNA from the blood cell samples. This clone was seen once. Its antigen is unknown. No clone much larger than this one lies a single base away; base qualities are absent. Library preparation used the immunoSEQ multiplex PCR assay. For the multiplex PCR, a mixture combining 60 forward primers for TCR Vbeta segments and 13 reverse primers for TCR Jbeta segments was used. Amplification of the CDR3 region of rearranged TCR beta genes was performed with a multiplex PCR assay on genomic DNA. On the Illumina HiSeq System, the amplified TCR beta libraries were sequenced as 87-base-pair reads. On the study's bioinformatics: In a later analysis, 77 million or so unique TCR beta chains were counted across the roughly 610 repertoires, and roughly 10 million of these chains were shared by at least two donors. Raw reads were error-corrected and collapsed into unique sequences with a nearest-neighbor algorithm that merged closely related sequences to remove PCR and sequencing errors. V, D and J gene segments were assigned by aligning CDR3 sequences to IMGT reference sequences. For a sequence to be retained, a match of at least six nucleotides to both a V gene segment and a J gene segment was required. A rearrangement was called productive if the CDR3 had no stop codons and remained in frame with V and J, and every other rearrangement was called non-productive. CDR3 was defined according to IMGT convention as the region running from the second conserved V-encoded cysteine to the conserved J-encoded phenylalanine. The earlier analysis of around 640 of the donors excluded sequences that lacked an unambiguous match to a single V gene segment. An earlier analysis of just under 600 of the donors called V segments functional above 56.7% productive rearrangements and segregating when the between-donor standard deviation exceeded 5%. A statistical classification framework was built for diagnosing cytomegalovirus status from the catalog of TCR beta chain sequences. In a later analysis, V and J genes were assigned by comparing TCR nucleotide sequences against IMGT/GENE-DB human TR gene sequences. A later analysis assigned CDR3 sequences and most-parsimonious VDJ recombination scenarios with the TCRdist pipeline. A later analysis defined each TCR beta chain by its CDR3 amino acid sequence plus V-gene family, and excluded reads lacking a unique V-gene family. To address suspected cross-contamination and a sequencing artifact, a later analysis removed around 590 highly shared, low-generation-probability nucleotide sequences. A later analysis calculated a clonal expansion index for each public chain from normalized within-repertoire ranks of inferred template counts. In a later analysis, generation probabilities were computed with a VDJ recombination model fitted to out-of-frame rearrangements, and the resulting probabilities were checked against IGoR. A later analysis scored TCR-TCR, TCR-HLA and TCR-CMV co-occurrence with hypergeometric tests, applying a repertoire-size bias correction to TCR pairs. In a later analysis, false discovery rates were estimated by permuting HLA or CMV assignments 20 times. In a later analysis, co-occurring TCRs were grouped using DBSCAN, and TCRdist sequence similarity was added for clustering within HLA-allele-positive subsets. Repertoires with fewer than 30,000 or more than 120,000 public chains, plus five repertoires with anomalous nucleotide sharing, were excluded from co-occurrence clustering. Drawn from immuneACCESS, this table holds only the in-frame rearrangements with V and J called that TCRdb kept. Clones are partly lost; checked studies trace under half to an unresolved V gene and leave the rest unexplained. V and J calls and clone size follow that table, whereas D and trimming were derived from the DNA. For this sample there are some 52,000 clones; about three quarters appear just once. Clones ranked in the top ten supply about 3% of the sample.

Source material: PBMCs. Recombination linked TRBV29-1 to TRBJ2-5, and TRBD1 may be the D gene, going by 6 matching bases. The DNA matches TRBJ2-7 better at its end, which makes the J call doubtful. The clonotype comes from a man between 18 and 29 years old in good health and CMV-seronegative. The CDR3 corresponds to CSVGPQGSEQYF. The DNA sequence is TGCAGCGTTGGGCCACAGGGTTCCGAGCAGTACTTC.